These T cell receptor beta chains were read from a single sample in a study of graft-versus-host responses after intestinal transplantation. Sequenced by immunoSEQ multiplex PCR; TCRdb stores in-frame clones only, minus some. The table lists roughly 28,000 clones, 85% to 95% of them singletons. The sample in question was PBMCs, obtained roughly 68 days after intestinal transplant. The receptors were gathered from a human patient who received an intestinal transplant, so some T cells may come from the graft donor. The CDR3 runs from the conserved cysteine through the conserved F or W. D genes are given only for firm matches. Not every row has a clone size; where given, it reads once, few, many or a size class.

size,V,D,J,DNA,CDR3
NA,TRBV10-1,TRBD2,TRBJ2-1,TGCGCCAGCAGTGGGCGGGAGGGGGACAATGAGCAGTTCTTC,CASSGREGDNEQFF
NA,TRBV19,NA,TRBJ1-1,TGTGCCAGTAGTCTCGGGACACTTGAAGCTTTCTTT,CASSLGTLEAFF
NA,TRBV28,TRBD1,TRBJ1-2,TGTGCCAGCAGTTTACATATAACGGACAGGGAAGGCTACACCTTC,CASSLHITDREGYTF
NA,TRBV19,TRBD1,TRBJ1-1,TGTGCCAGTAGTACTAGGACAGGATGGAACACTGAAGCTTTCTTT,CASSTRTGWNTEAFF
NA,TRBV14,TRBD1,TRBJ2-7,TGTGCCAGCAGCCCCCGGGACAGCCCCTACGAGCAGTACTTC,CASSPRDSPYEQYF
NA,TRBV5-4,NA,TRBJ2-1,TGTGCCAGCAGCGCACTAGGGATTGACAATGAGCAGTTCTTC,CASSALGIDNEQFF
NA,TRBV6-5,NA,TRBJ2-7,TGTGCCAGCAGTTACTCGTCTCTAGGGCAGTACTTC,CASSYSSLGQYF
NA,TRBV4-1,NA,TRBJ1-1,TGCGCCAGCGTGACGGGGGGCTCGAACACTGAAGCTTTCTTT,CASVTGGSNTEAFF
NA,TRBV7-9,NA,TRBJ2-2,TGTGCCAGCAGCTTCGAGAACACCGGGGAGCTGTTTTTT,CASSFENTGELFF
NA,TRBV5-5,NA,TRBJ2-3,TGTGCCAGCAGCTTGGGAAGCACAGATACGCAGTATTTT,CASSLGSTDTQYF
NA,TRBV6-5,NA,TRBJ2-7,TGTGCCAGCATGGAACTCACCCCGGGCTCCTACGAGCAGTACTTC,CASMELTPGSYEQYF
NA,TRBV4-3,TRBD2,TRBJ2-2,TGCGCCAGCAGCCAAGCCCTAGCGGGGGCGAACACCGGGGAGCTGTTTTTT,CASSQALAGANTGELFF
once,TRBV7-9,NA,TRBJ1-2,TGTGCCAGCAGCTTATACTCGGATAGCTATGGCTACACCTTC,CASSLYSDSYGYTF
NA,TRBV4-1,NA,TRBJ2-3,TGCGCCAGCAGCCAGAGCGGGCTGACTACGCAGTATTTT,CASSQSGLTTQYF
NA,TRBV6-6,NA,TRBJ1-2,TGTGCCAGCAGTTATGGGACGGACTCGGGGGGCTACACCTTC,CASSYGTDSGGYTF
NA,TRBV5-1,TRBD2,TRBJ2-1,TGCGCCAGCAGAGGACTAGCGGGGCACAATGAGCAGTTCTTC,CASRGLAGHNEQFF
NA,TRBV6-1,NA,TRBJ1-2,TGTGCCAGCAGTGAACCGGGGGCTAACTATGGCTACACCTTC,CASSEPGANYGYTF
NA,TRBV9,NA,TRBJ2-7,TGTGCCAGCAGCGTAGGGGGGGACAGATCCTACGAGCAGTACTTC,CASSVGGDRSYEQYF
once,TRBV11-3,TRBD1,TRBJ1-1,TGTGCCAGCAGCCAAACTTACAGGGGTGGCACTGAAGCTTTCTTT,CASSQTYRGGTEAFF
NA,TRBV27,NA,TRBJ1-1,TGTGCCAGCAGTTTATCCGGGGGCAGGGGCTTGGGCACTGAAGCTTTCTTT,CASSLSGGRGLGTEAFF
NA,TRBV6-5,NA,TRBJ1-4,TGTGCCAGCAGTCAGATAGGGCCGATCAATGAAAAACTGTTTTTT,CASSQIGPINEKLFF
NA,TRBV18,NA,TRBJ2-1,TGTGCCAGCTCACCACTCCGGACAGCCTCCTACAATGAGCAGTTCTTC,CASSPLRTASYNEQFF
NA,TRBV13,NA,TRBJ2-1,TGTGCCAGCAGCTTCGTTAATGTCGATGAGCAGTTCTTC,CASSFVNVDEQFF
NA,TRBV2,NA,TRBJ1-2,TGTGCCAGCAGTGAGCAGGAACCATCCCTGCTTAGTGGCTACACCTTC,CASSEQEPSLLSGYTF
NA,TRBV7-8,NA,TRBJ2-3,TGTGCCAGCCACAAAGCGGCCTACACGGATACGCAGTATTTT,CASHKAAYTDTQYF
once,TRBV15,TRBD1,TRBJ2-7,TGTGCCACCAGCAGAGATCGGTCTCGGACAGGTTACTACGAGCAGTACTTC,CATSRDRSRTGYYEQYF
NA,TRBV7-9,NA,TRBJ2-5,TGTGCCAGCAGCGGGGGGGCCCAAGAGACCCAGTACTTC,CASSGGAQETQYF
NA,TRBV7-2,TRBD1,TRBJ2-1,TGTGCCAGCAGCATAACCTCCGGGACAGAATACAATGAGCAGTTCTTC,CASSITSGTEYNEQFF
NA,TRBV5-1,NA,TRBJ2-3,TGCGCCAGCAGCGGAACGGTCACTAGTTTAGCAGATACGCAGTATTTT,CASSGTVTSLADTQYF
NA,TRBV9,TRBD2,TRBJ2-1,TGTGCCAGCAGCCCGACGGTGAGCGGGGGCTACAATGAGCAGTTCTTC,CASSPTVSGGYNEQFF
few,TRBV27,NA,TRBJ2-7,TGTGCCAGCAGTTCTCACAGGGCAGGTAGGCAAAACGAGCAGTACTTC,CASSSHRAGRQNEQYF
NA,TRBV7-3,TRBD2,TRBJ2-3,TGTGCCAGCAATCCCAGCGGGGGAAGCACAGATACGCAGTATTTT,CASNPSGGSTDTQYF
once,TRBV6-5,NA,TRBJ2-7,TGTGCCAGCAGCCCAGACCCCAGGGTGGTCGAGCAGTACTTC,CASSPDPRVVEQYF
NA,TRBV5-6,TRBD1,TRBJ2-4,TGTGCCAGCAGCCCTTGGACAGGGAAAAACATTCAGTACTTC,CASSPWTGKNIQYF
NA,TRBV19,NA,TRBJ1-5,TGTGCCAGTAACTTCCGCAGGGAGATCAATCAGCCCCAGCATTTT,CASNFRREINQPQHF
NA,TRBV5-1,TRBD2,TRBJ2-3,TGCGCCAGCGAGGGGACTAGTTCCCGCACAGATACGCAGTATTTT,CASEGTSSRTDTQYF
NA,TRBV5-4,NA,TRBJ2-1,TGTGCCAGCAGACGGGGGCCTAGCGCCATCTTAGATGAGCAGTTCTTC,CASRRGPSAILDEQFF
NA,TRBV7-9,NA,TRBJ2-5,TGTGCCAGCAGCTTACCGTGGACAGAGCTACAAGAGACCCAGTACTTC,CASSLPWTELQETQYF
NA,TRBV4-1,NA,TRBJ2-2,TGCGCCAGCAGCCAAGAACTTCGGAACACCGGGGAGCTGTTTTTT,CASSQELRNTGELFF
NA,TRBV5-6,TRBD2,TRBJ2-3,TGTGCCAGCAGCTTGGTGACTAGCGGGGGCCCCAGCACAGATACGCAGTATTTT,CASSLVTSGGPSTDTQYF
NA,TRBV15,TRBD1,TRBJ2-1,TGTGCCACCAGCAGAGAGGGACAGGGGGCCGATGAGCAGTTCTTC,CATSREGQGADEQFF
NA,TRBV19,NA,TRBJ1-2,TGTGCCAGTAGTATCAGGGCTTGGGGATTGTATGGCTACACCTTC,CASSIRAWGLYGYTF
NA,TRBV14,TRBD1,TRBJ2-7,TGTGCCAGCAGCTTTTCAGACAGGGGCGACTACGAGCAGTACTTC,CASSFSDRGDYEQYF
NA,TRBV28,NA,TRBJ1-1,TGTGCCAGCAGTTTAATCAGGGAAATCGACACTGAAGCTTTCTTT,CASSLIREIDTEAFF
NA,TRBV19,TRBD2,TRBJ2-1,TGTGCCAGTAGTATGGGAGGGAACTCCTACAATGAGCAGTTCTTC,CASSMGGNSYNEQFF
NA,TRBV30,NA,TRBJ1-2,TGTGCCTGGAGTGAAGGCAGGCTTAGCTATGGCTACACCTTC,CAWSEGRLSYGYTF